Listed here are 19 T cell receptor beta chains from one sample, sequenced in a study of CD8 T cells in Susac syndrome. It was with random hexamers that roughly 0.5 to 1 ug RNA was reverse transcribed. TCRdb analysed the immunoSEQ multiplex PCR reads with MiXCR anew, one entry per CDR3 protein. Altogether 300,000 or so distinct CDR3 sequences are present, under 95% being singletons, with the ten largest covering over 0.065%. Material for sequencing was CD4+ T cells from PBMCs. The receptors were gathered from a human donor with multiple sclerosis.

The chain joins TRBV7-9 to TRBJ2-2; D possibly corresponds to TRBD1 (6 bases). The CDR3 extends over 14 amino acids. Germline CDR1 and CDR2: SEHNR and FQNEAQ (reference sequence). V lost 5 bases, J lost 7 bases, and 14 bases lay in between. CDR3 bases: TGTGCCAGCAGCCCCATGCGAGGGGGCGGGGAGCTGTTTTTT. Translated: CASSPMRGGGELFF.

V is TRBV15 and J is TRBJ1-5, with TRBD1 matching over 8 bases. This CDR3 region has 17 residues. Germline trimming cut 0 bases from V and 3 bases from J; bases unmatched to any gene: 7. Looked up from germline, CDR1 is LNHNV and CDR2 is YYDKDF (reference sequence). CDR3 protein: CATSREPTGAFNQPQHF. For the CDR3, the DNA is TGTGCCACCAGCAGAGAACCGACAGGGGCCTTCAATCAGCCCCAGCATTTT.

This sequence joins TRBV12-3 or TRBV12-4 and TRBJ2-1; 7 bases are a match to TRBD2. The CDR3 covers 15 residues. Germline trimming cut 7 bases from V and 2 bases from J; bases unmatched to any gene: 8. The CDR3 bases are TGTGCCAGCAACCCCGGGACTACACCCTACAATGAGCAGTTCTTC. It specifies CASNPGTTPYNEQFF.

CDR3 sequence: CSARGPPGTSDQPQHF. CDR3 nucleotides: TGCAGTGCTAGAGGTCCTCCCGGGACAAGTGACCAGCCCCAGCATTTT. V usage is TRBV20-1 and J usage is TRBJ1-5; D might be TRBD1 (6 bases). CDR1 is DFQATT, CDR2 SNEGSKA, per germline (reference sequence). This CDR3 has 16 amino acids. V was cut by 1 base and J by 7 bases, with 20 bases left in between.

This clonotype was seen only a few times. This rearrangement joins TRBV6-5 to TRBJ1-1, with 7 bases fitting TRBD1. The V and J ends lost 6 bases and 0 bases, in that order; junction bases with no gene match: 7. The CDR3 is 15 amino acids. Germline V gives CDR1 MNHEY, CDR2 SVGAGI. CDR3 bases: TGTGCCAGCAGCACCGGGACAGAGATGAACACTGAAGCTTTCTTT. Protein: CASSTGTEMNTEAFF.

DNA for the CDR3: TGTGCCAGCAGTCCGGGGGGGATCGGCAATGAGCAGTTCTTC. Encoded protein: CASSPGGIGNEQFF. This chain connects TRBV11-2 to TRBJ2-1, with 8 bases identical to TRBD2. The germline V gene has CDR1 SGHAT and CDR2 FQNNGV. Losses at the gene ends were 6 bases for V and 6 bases for J; bases not matched to a gene: 7. The CDR3 runs 14 residues.

The chain links TRBV3-1 to TRBJ1-2, with D possibly being TRBD1 (6 bases). CDR3 length: 15 amino acids. V lost 3 bases to trimming and J lost 4 bases, with 15 bases between them. CDR1 and CDR2 from the germline V gene are LGHDT and YNNKEL (reference sequence). The CDR3 nucleotides read TGTGCCAGCAGCCACCAAAATCGACAGGTCTATGGCTACACCTTC. Amino acids: CASSHQNRQVYGYTF.

This clonotype was counted once. The CDR3 nucleotides read TGTGCCAGCATCAGGGACGCGAACACCGGGGAGCTGTTTTTT. As protein: CASIRDANTGELFF. This chain joins TRBV2 and TRBJ2-2, with D perhaps assigned TRBD1 or TRBD2 (5 bases each). V dropped 7 bases and J dropped 0 bases, with 9 bases sitting between them. Germline V gene data show CDR1 as SNHLY and CDR2 as FYNNEI. The CDR3 covers 14 residues. Filled out from reference TRBV2 and TRBJ2-2, the complete variable domain reads EPEVTQTPSHQVTQMGQEVILRCVPISNHLYFYWYRQILGQKVEFLVSFYNNEISEKSEIFDDQFSVERPDGSNFTLKIRSTKLEDSAMYFCASIRDANTGELFFGEGSRLTVL.

The chain couples TRBV24-1 to TRBJ2-5, with D tentatively TRBD2 (7 bases). Looked up from germline, CDR1 is KGHDR and CDR2 is SFDVKD. This CDR3 has 14 residues. The germline V and J ends were trimmed by 5 bases and 4 bases, with 13 bases remaining between them. The CDR3 here is CATSVRGAGETQYF. The CDR3 region has the DNA TGTGCCACCAGTGTCCGGGGGGCAGGAGAGACCCAGTACTTC.

The DNA for the CDR3 is TGTGCCTGGAAGGGGAATAATGAAAAACTGTTTTTT. Amino acids: CAWKGNNEKLFF. V is TRBV30 and J is TRBJ1-4; weak D call: TRBD1 (5 bases). The CDR3 is 12 amino acids. In germline, CDR1 is GTSNPN, CDR2 SVGIG (reference sequence). Trimming removed 4 bases at V and 4 bases at J, with 7 bases between. Full variable domain (missing parts from reference TRBV30 and TRBJ1-4): SQTIHQWPATLVQPVGSPLSLECTVEGTSNPNLYWYRQAAGRGLQLLFYSVGIGQISSEVPQNLSASRPQDRQFILSSKKLLLSDSGFYLCAWKGNNEKLFFGSGTQLSVL.

This clonotype showed up just once. This chain links TRBV12-3 or TRBV12-4 with TRBJ2-7; the match to TRBD1 covers 7 bases. V was pared by 2 bases and J by 5 bases, with 9 bases of the junction left unmatched. The CDR3 contains 15 residues. The CDR3 region has the DNA TGTGCCAGCAGTTTAATGTCGACAGGGCGGCACGAGCAGTACTTC. Its protein is CASSLMSTGRHEQYF.

The rearrangement uses TRBV19 and TRBJ1-6; tentative D call: TRBD1 (5 bases). Germline-derived CDR1 and CDR2 are LNHDA and SQIVND (reference sequence). The CDR3 is 14 amino acids. Trimming took 5 bases from V and 10 from J, leaving 15 bases between them. CDR3 DNA: TGTGCCAGTAGTGAAGAGGGGAAAGAATCACCCCTCCACTTT. It translates to CASSEEGKESPLHF. Variable domain in full (rest from reference TRBV19 and TRBJ1-6): DGGITQSPKYLFRKEGQNVTLSCEQNLNHDAMYWYRQDPGQGLRLIYYSQIVNDFQKGDIAEGYSVSREKKESFPLTVTSAQKNPTAFYLCASSEEGKESPLHFGNGTRLTVT.

This chain joins TRBV30 and TRBJ2-1; 10 positions agree with TRBD2. With V trimmed by 0 bases and J by 4 bases, 6 bases remained unmatched. The V gene's germline CDR1 is GTSNPN and CDR2 SVGIG (reference sequence). The CDR3 consists of 16 residues. The CDR3 DNA reads as TGTGCCTGGAGTGTTCTACCAGCGGGGGGGTACAATGAGCAGTTCTTC. Its translation is CAWSVLPAGGYNEQFF.

This rearrangement joins TRBV7-2 to TRBJ2-3; 7 nucleotides match TRBD2. Germline V CDR1 and CDR2: SGHTA, FQGNSA. The CDR3 spans 16 residues. V shed 5 bases, J shed 0 bases, and the junction held 8 bases outside the gene matches. As DNA, the CDR3 is TGTGCCAGCAGCAGAAGCGGGGTGGGGAGCACAGATACGCAGTATTTT. Translated: CASSRSGVGSTDTQYF.

The chain is built from TRBV12-5 and TRBJ2-1; 16 nucleotides align to TRBD2. From germline, CDR1 is LGHNT and CDR2 FRNRAP. The CDR3 is 17 residues long. V trimming: 7 bases; J trimming: 6 bases; junction bases outside the gene matches: 9. The DNA for the CDR3 is TGTGCTAGTGCCCCGGGACTAGCGGGAGGGAGGTCCAATGAGCAGTTCTTC. It encodes CASAPGLAGGRSNEQFF.

Comments on this clonotype: No conserved phenylalanine or tryptophan is present at the end of the CDR3, so a read error is the likely explanation. The V and J genes are TRBV12-3 or TRBV12-4 and TRBJ2-3, with 9 bases matching TRBD2. The CDR3 is 14 amino acids. The trim removed 7 bases at V and 0 bases at J, leaving 2 bases unmatched. Here the CDR3 DNA reads TGTGCCAGCAAGCGGGGGGTTAGCACAGATACGCAGTATCTT. It encodes CASKRGVSTDTQYL.

This chain connects TRBV5-1 to TRBJ1-1; 9 bases are shared with TRBD1. Unmatched junction bases numbered 2, after V lost 4 bases and J lost 4 bases. The CDR3 loop spans 13 amino acids. The germline V gene has CDR1 SGHRS and CDR2 YFSETQ. CDR3 in DNA: TGCGCCAGCAGCATGACAGGGGGCACTGAAGCTTTCTTT. Its translation is CASSMTGGTEAFF. Full variable domain (outside the CDR3, taken from reference TRBV5-1 and TRBJ1-1): KAGVTQTPRYLIKTRGQQVTLSCSPISGHRSVSWYQQTPGQGLQFLFEYFSETQRNKGNFPGRFSGRQFSNSRSEMNVSTLELGDSALYLCASSMTGGTEAFFGQGTRLTVV.

The rearrangement links TRBV7-2 to TRBJ2-1, with unresolved D. There are 13 residues in the CDR3. V was shortened by 3 bases and J by 7 bases, with 10 bases between the two germline ends. Per germline, CDR1 SGHTA and CDR2 FQGNSA. This chain's CDR3 is CASSFFTRNEQFF. The CDR3 DNA reads TGTGCCAGCAGCTTTTTCACACGTAATGAGCAGTTCTTC.

Here the CDR3 reads CASSLRGTGADTEAFF. Written as DNA, the CDR3 is TGCGCCAGCAGCTTGCGGGGCACAGGAGCCGACACTGAAGCTTTCTTT. The chain is built from TRBV5-1 and TRBJ1-1, with a tentative D call TRBD1 (5 bases). V was cut by 1 base and J by 3 bases, with 16 bases left in between. The germline gives CDR1 SGHRS, CDR2 YFSETQ. CDR3 length: 16 amino acids.